The rows below give T cell receptor beta chains drawn from one sample of a study of cytomegalovirus exposure and HLA in healthy donors. The method was immunoSEQ multiplex PCR; TCRdb's version includes in-frame clones alone and lacks a portion of them. Of over 150,000 clones in the sample, 80% are singletons; the top ten hold more than 10%. Input material: PBMCs. Receptors originate from a man under 40 in good health and CMV-seropositive. Each CDR3 is given with its conserved first and last residue. A D gene is named only where the DNA matches it firmly. The listing skips clone size in some rows; elsewhere it reads once, few, many or a size class.

length	D	J	size	V	CDR3	DNA
14	TRBD1	TRBJ1-2	.	TRBV6-1	CASSPGTGNYGYTF	TGTGCCAGCAGTCCCGGGACAGGGAACTATGGCTACACCTTC
17	.	TRBJ2-2	.	TRBV9	CASSVEFKGGSTGELFF	TGTGCCAGCAGCGTAGAATTTAAGGGAGGATCCACCGGGGAGCTGTTTTTT
15	TRBD1	TRBJ1-2	.	TRBV9	CASSKGQGLVYGYTF	TGTGCCAGCAGCAAAGGACAGGGCCTGGTGTATGGCTACACCTTC
14	.	TRBJ2-7	.	TRBV10-3	CAHRKEDGFYEQYF	TGTGCCCACCGTAAGGAGGACGGATTCTACGAGCAGTACTTC
18	.	TRBJ1-1	.	TRBV4-2	CASSRQVGGTTMNTEAFF	TGTGCCAGCAGCCGACAAGTGGGGGGGACAACCATGAACACTGAAGCTTTCTTT
13	.	TRBJ2-3	.	TRBV9	CASSVIAEDTQYF	TGTGCCAGCAGCGTTATAGCGGAAGATACGCAGTATTTT
14	.	TRBJ2-7	.	TRBV27	CASSWGGADYEQYF	TGTGCCAGCAGTTGGGGGGGGGCGGACTACGAGCAGTACTTC
11	.	TRBJ1-5	.	TRBV5-6	CASSFREVLHF	TGTGCCAGCAGCTTCCGTGAGGTGCTGCATTTT
14	.	TRBJ2-1	few	TRBV18	CASSPYDKYNEQFF	TGTGCCAGCTCACCATATGACAAATACAATGAGCAGTTCTTC
16	.	TRBJ2-1	.	TRBV9	CASSDGPPGTYNEQFF	TGTGCCAGCAGCGACGGGCCCCCCGGGACCTACAATGAGCAGTTCTTC
17	TRBD2	TRBJ2-1	.	TRBV5-1	CASSLNTGGPSYNEQFF	TGCGCCAGCAGCTTGAATACGGGAGGGCCCTCCTACAATGAGCAGTTCTTC
15	TRBD2	TRBJ2-1	.	TRBV6-1	CASSPGTSGYNEQFF	TGTGCCAGCAGTCCCGGGACTAGCGGTTACAATGAGCAGTTCTTC
12	.	TRBJ1-1	.	TRBV5-4	CASSLFGDQAFF	TGTGCCAGCAGCTTGTTCGGGGATCAAGCTTTCTTT
13	.	TRBJ2-5	once	TRBV5-4	CASSFDRQETQYF	TGTGCCAGCAGCTTCGACAGACAAGAGACCCAGTACTTC
14	.	TRBJ1-1	few	TRBV10-3	CAISADRMNTEAFF	TGTGCCATCAGTGCAGACAGGATGAACACTGAAGCTTTCTTT
18	TRBD2	TRBJ2-3	.	TRBV7-3	CASSLRGLAEKSTDTQYF	TGTGCCAGCAGCTTAAGAGGACTAGCGGAAAAGAGCACAGATACGCAGTATTTT
14	TRBD1	TRBJ2-7	.	TRBV5-6	CASSRDRGVYEQYF	TGTGCCAGCAGCCGTGACAGGGGGGTCTACGAGCAGTACTTC
17	TRBD2	TRBJ2-1	once	TRBV9	CASSLLSGAGVNNEQFF	TGTGCCAGCAGCCTACTGTCGGGAGCGGGAGTAAACAATGAGCAGTTCTTC
15	TRBD2	TRBJ2-6	.	TRBV6-1	CASSLGGSGANVLTF	TGTGCCAGCAGTCTGGGAGGGTCTGGGGCCAACGTCCTGACTTTC
12	TRBD1	TRBJ1-4	.	TRBV29-1	CSVRQGDWKLFF	TGCAGCGTGAGACAGGGCGACTGGAAACTGTTTTTT
15	TRBD1	TRBJ1-2	few	TRBV4-1	CASSLDRGLGDGYTF	TGCGCCAGCAGCCTAGACAGGGGTCTAGGGGATGGCTACACCTTC
15	.	TRBJ1-2	.	TRBV19	CASRTKQQEFYGYTF	TGTGCCAGTAGGACGAAACAGCAAGAATTCTATGGCTACACCTTC
16	.	TRBJ2-1	few	TRBV9	CASSVAEDSSFGEQFF	TGTGCCAGCAGCGTAGCGGAAGATTCGTCATTCGGGGAGCAGTTCTTC
13	.	TRBJ2-7	.	TRBV4-1	CASSPRWGNEQYF	TGCGCCAGCAGCCCCCGGTGGGGCAACGAGCAGTACTTC
11	TRBD1	TRBJ2-7	.	TRBV29-1	CSVGQGGEQYF	TGCAGCGTCGGACAGGGGGGCGAGCAGTACTTC
15	.	TRBJ2-5	.	TRBV5-8	CASSLGRVSRETQYF	TGTGCCAGCAGCTTGGGGCGGGTCAGTCGAGAGACCCAGTACTTC
17	TRBD1	TRBJ1-5	.	TRBV5-6	CASSSTRTGASNQPQHF	TGTGCCAGCAGCTCGACCCGGACAGGGGCGAGCAATCAGCCCCAGCATTTT
15	.	TRBJ1-2	.	TRBV5-1	CASSGGANPNYGYTF	TGCGCCAGCAGCGGCGGGGCGAACCCGAACTATGGCTACACCTTC
20	.	TRBJ2-1	.	TRBV6-4	CASSESVTRHLATGNNEQFF	TGTGCCAGCAGTGAATCCGTAACACGACACTTGGCGACCGGGAACAATGAGCAGTTCTTC
14	.	TRBJ2-7	.	TRBV7-9	CASSLLQGGYEQYF	TGTGCCAGCAGCTTACTGCAGGGAGGTTACGAGCAGTACTTC
15	TRBD1	TRBJ1-3	once	TRBV6-1	CASRKDRGSGNTIYF	TGTGCCAGCAGGAAGGACAGGGGCTCTGGAAACACCATATATTTT
14	.	TRBJ1-2	.	TRBV10-3	CAIRPQGRDDGYTF	TGTGCCATCAGGCCCCAGGGGAGGGATGATGGCTACACCTTC
14	TRBD2	TRBJ2-7	.	TRBV7-2	CASSLVGLAGLQYF	TGTGCCAGCAGCTTAGTGGGATTAGCGGGTTTGCAGTACTTC
17	TRBD1	TRBJ2-3	few	TRBV11-2	CASSLPTDREFTDTQYF	TGTGCCAGCAGCTTACCGACGGACAGGGAGTTCACAGATACGCAGTATTTT
16	TRBD1	TRBJ1-3	.	TRBV25-1	CASSDPDRALGNTIYF	TGTGCCAGCAGTGACCCCGACAGGGCTCTGGGAAACACCATATATTTT
12	.	TRBJ2-5	.	TRBV2	CASTVSGETQYF	TGTGCCAGCACCGTTTCGGGGGAGACCCAGTACTTC
11	.	TRBJ1-4	.	TRBV10-3	CAISDREKLFF	TGTGCCATCAGTGACCGTGAAAAACTGTTTTTT
17	.	TRBJ1-2	.	TRBV28	CASSLMQAPFANYGYTF	TGTGCCAGCAGTTTGATGCAGGCCCCCTTTGCTAACTATGGCTACACCTTC
15	TRBD1	TRBJ2-7	.	TRBV19	CASSPIRDRTYEQYF	TGTGCCAGTAGTCCCATCCGGGACAGGACCTACGAGCAGTACTTC
13	.	TRBJ1-5	many	TRBV11-2	CASSLNGYQPQHF	TGTGCCAGCAGCCTAAACGGGTATCAGCCCCAGCATTTT
14	.	TRBJ2-7	few	TRBV11-2	CASSLGDTLYEQYF	TGTGCCAGCAGCTTAGGGGACACCCTCTACGAGCAGTACTTC
16	TRBD2	TRBJ2-1	.	TRBV9	CASSVDGAGGPVEQFF	TGTGCCAGCAGCGTAGACGGGGCGGGAGGGCCTGTTGAGCAGTTCTTC
12	.	TRBJ1-1	once	TRBV19	CASTTGIAEAFF	TGTGCCAGCACCACAGGGATAGCTGAAGCTTTCTTT
16	TRBD1	TRBJ1-5	.	TRBV2	CASSGPDGTDNQPQHF	TGTGCCAGCAGTGGTCCCGATGGGACAGACAATCAGCCCCAGCATTTT
13	TRBD1	TRBJ2-7	.	TRBV10-3	CAIKGQGAYEQYF	TGTGCCATCAAAGGACAGGGGGCCTACGAGCAGTACTTC
13	.	TRBJ2-7	once	TRBV2	CASSWRAGYEQYF	TGTGCCAGCTCCTGGAGGGCTGGATACGAGCAGTACTTC
14	.	TRBJ2-7	.	TRBV2	CASRYRVDGDEQYF	TGTGCCAGCAGATACAGGGTAGATGGCGACGAGCAGTACTTC